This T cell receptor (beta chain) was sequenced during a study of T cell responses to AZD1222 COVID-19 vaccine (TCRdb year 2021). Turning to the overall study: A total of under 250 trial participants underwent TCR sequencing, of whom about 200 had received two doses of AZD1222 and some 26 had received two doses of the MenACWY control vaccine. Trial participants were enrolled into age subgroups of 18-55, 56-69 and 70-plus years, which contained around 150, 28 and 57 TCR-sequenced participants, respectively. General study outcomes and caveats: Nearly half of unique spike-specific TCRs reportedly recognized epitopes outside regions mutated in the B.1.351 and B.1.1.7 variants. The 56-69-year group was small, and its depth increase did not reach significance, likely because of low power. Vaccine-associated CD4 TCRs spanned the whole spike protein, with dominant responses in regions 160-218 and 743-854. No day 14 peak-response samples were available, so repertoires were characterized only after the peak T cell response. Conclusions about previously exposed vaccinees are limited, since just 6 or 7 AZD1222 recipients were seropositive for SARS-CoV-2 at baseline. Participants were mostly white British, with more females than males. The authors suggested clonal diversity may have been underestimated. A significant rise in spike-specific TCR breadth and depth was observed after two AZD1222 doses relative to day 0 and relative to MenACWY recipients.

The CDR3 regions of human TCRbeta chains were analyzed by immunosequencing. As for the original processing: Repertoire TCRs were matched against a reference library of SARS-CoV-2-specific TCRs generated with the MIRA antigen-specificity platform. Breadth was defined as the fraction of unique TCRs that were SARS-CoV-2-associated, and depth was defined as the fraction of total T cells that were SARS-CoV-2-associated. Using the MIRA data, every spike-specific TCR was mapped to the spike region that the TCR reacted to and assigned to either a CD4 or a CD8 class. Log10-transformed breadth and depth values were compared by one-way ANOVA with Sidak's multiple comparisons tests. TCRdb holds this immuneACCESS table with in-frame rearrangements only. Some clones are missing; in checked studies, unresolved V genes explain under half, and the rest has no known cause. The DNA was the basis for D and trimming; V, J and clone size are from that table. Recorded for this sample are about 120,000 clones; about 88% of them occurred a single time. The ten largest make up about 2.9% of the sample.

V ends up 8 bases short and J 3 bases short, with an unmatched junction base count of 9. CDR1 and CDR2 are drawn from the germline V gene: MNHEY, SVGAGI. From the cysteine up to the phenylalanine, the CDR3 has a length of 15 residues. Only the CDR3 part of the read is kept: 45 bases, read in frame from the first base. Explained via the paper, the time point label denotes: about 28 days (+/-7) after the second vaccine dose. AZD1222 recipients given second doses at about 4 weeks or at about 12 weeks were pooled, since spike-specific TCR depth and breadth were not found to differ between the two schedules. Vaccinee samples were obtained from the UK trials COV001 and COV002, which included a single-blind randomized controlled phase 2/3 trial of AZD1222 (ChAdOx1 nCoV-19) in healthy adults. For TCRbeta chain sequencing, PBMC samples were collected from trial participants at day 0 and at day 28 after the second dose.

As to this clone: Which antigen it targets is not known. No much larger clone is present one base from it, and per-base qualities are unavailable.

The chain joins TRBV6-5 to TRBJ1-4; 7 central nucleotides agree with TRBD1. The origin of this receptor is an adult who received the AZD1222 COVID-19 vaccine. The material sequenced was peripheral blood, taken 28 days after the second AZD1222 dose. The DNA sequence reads TGTGCCAGCCAACTCCAGGGGGGGCCTAATGAAAAACTGTTTTTT. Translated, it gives CASQLQGGPNEKLFF.